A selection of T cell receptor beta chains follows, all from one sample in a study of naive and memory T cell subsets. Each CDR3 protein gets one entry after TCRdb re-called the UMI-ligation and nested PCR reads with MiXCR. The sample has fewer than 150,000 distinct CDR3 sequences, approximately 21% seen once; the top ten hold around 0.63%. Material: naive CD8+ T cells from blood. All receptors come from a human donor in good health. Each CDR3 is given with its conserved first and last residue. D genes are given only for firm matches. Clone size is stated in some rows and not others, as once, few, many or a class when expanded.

cdr3_nt: TGCGCCAGCAGCTTGGAGGGCGGGGTCCTCGAGCAGTACTTC
cdr3_aa: CASSLEGGVLEQYF
v_call: TRBV5-1
d_call: .
j_call: TRBJ2-7
clone_size: .

cdr3_nt: TGCAGCGTGACAGGGGGACGTTACAATGAGCAGTTCTTC
cdr3_aa: CSVTGGRYNEQFF
v_call: TRBV29-1
d_call: TRBD1
j_call: TRBJ2-1
clone_size: few

cdr3_nt: TGTGCCAGCGCCGGGACAGGGACCTACGAGCAGTACTTC
cdr3_aa: CASAGTGTYEQYF
v_call: TRBV11-2
d_call: TRBD1
j_call: TRBJ2-7
clone_size: few

cdr3_nt: TGTGCCAGCAGTTTTCTGGGACAGGGTTCCTACGAGCAGTACTTC
cdr3_aa: CASSFLGQGSYEQYF
v_call: TRBV12-3/TRBV12-4
d_call: TRBD1
j_call: TRBJ2-7
clone_size: few

cdr3_nt: TGTGCCAGCTCACCGTACAGCGATTTATGGACCGGGGAGCTGTTTTTT
cdr3_aa: CASSPYSDLWTGELFF
v_call: TRBV18
d_call: .
j_call: TRBJ2-2
clone_size: .

cdr3_nt: TGTGCCAGCAGCTTCGGAGGGGACGGGGGTGAGCAGTTCTTC
cdr3_aa: CASSFGGDGGEQFF
v_call: TRBV7-3
d_call: .
j_call: TRBJ2-1
clone_size: few

cdr3_nt: TGTGCCAGCAGCTTTGGGATCAATGAGCAGTTCTTC
cdr3_aa: CASSFGINEQFF
v_call: TRBV11-2
d_call: .
j_call: TRBJ2-1
clone_size: .

cdr3_nt: TGCAGTGCTAGAGGGAGGGACTCGGAAGCGTCACCCCTCCACTTT
cdr3_aa: CSARGRDSEASPLHF
v_call: TRBV20-1
d_call: .
j_call: TRBJ1-6
clone_size: .

cdr3_nt: TGTGCCAGCAGAGAGAGACTAGCTTTACAAGAGACCCAGTACTTC
cdr3_aa: CASRERLALQETQYF
v_call: TRBV28
d_call: TRBD2
j_call: TRBJ2-5
clone_size: few

cdr3_nt: TGTGCCAGCAGTTTGAGACAGGGTAACTACGAGCAGTACTTC
cdr3_aa: CASSLRQGNYEQYF
v_call: TRBV27
d_call: TRBD1
j_call: TRBJ2-7
clone_size: .

cdr3_nt: TGTGCCAGCATACCGGGACAGGGCTTAGTCGAGCAGTACTTC
cdr3_aa: CASIPGQGLVEQYF
v_call: TRBV2
d_call: TRBD1
j_call: TRBJ2-7
clone_size: .

cdr3_nt: TGCAGCGTTGAACAAGGGAGAGAAGAGACCCAGTACTTC
cdr3_aa: CSVEQGREETQYF
v_call: TRBV29-1
d_call: .
j_call: TRBJ2-5
clone_size: .

cdr3_nt: TGTGCCAGCAGCCTTACGACTAGCGGCCAAGAGACCCAGTACTTC
cdr3_aa: CASSLTTSGQETQYF
v_call: TRBV13
d_call: TRBD2
j_call: TRBJ2-5
clone_size: few

cdr3_nt: TGTGCCAGCAGCGTAGCGGGGCTGAGCTCCTACGAGCAGTACTTC
cdr3_aa: CASSVAGLSSYEQYF
v_call: TRBV9
d_call: .
j_call: TRBJ2-7
clone_size: .

cdr3_nt: TGCAGTGCCACAGAGACAGTCACAGATACGCAGTATTTT
cdr3_aa: CSATETVTDTQYF
v_call: TRBV20-1
d_call: .
j_call: TRBJ2-3
clone_size: .

cdr3_nt: TGTGCCACCAGCAGAGATCGGGGAAACACCATATATTTT
cdr3_aa: CATSRDRGNTIYF
v_call: TRBV15
d_call: .
j_call: TRBJ1-3
clone_size: few

cdr3_nt: TGTGCCAGCAGCCAAGGGGTCGGCAAACATCAGCCCCAGCATTTT
cdr3_aa: CASSQGVGKHQPQHF
v_call: TRBV3-1
d_call: .
j_call: TRBJ1-5
clone_size: many

cdr3_nt: TGCAGCCTCGAAGGGGAGGCTAGCGGAACCTACAATGAGCAGTTCTTC
cdr3_aa: CSLEGEASGTYNEQFF
v_call: TRBV29-1
d_call: TRBD2
j_call: TRBJ2-1
clone_size: few

cdr3_nt: TGCAGTGCAAGGACTAGCGGGAGCGGTATGGGAGAGACCCAGTACTTC
cdr3_aa: CSARTSGSGMGETQYF
v_call: TRBV20-1
d_call: TRBD2
j_call: TRBJ2-5
clone_size: .

cdr3_nt: TGCAGTGCTAGCGCGGCAGGCTCTGGAAACACCATATATTTT
cdr3_aa: CSASAAGSGNTIYF
v_call: TRBV20-1
d_call: .
j_call: TRBJ1-3
clone_size: .

cdr3_nt: TGTGCCAGCAGTTACTGGAGGGCAGAGGGATACAATGAGCAGTTCTTC
cdr3_aa: CASSYWRAEGYNEQFF
v_call: TRBV6-5
d_call: .
j_call: TRBJ2-1
clone_size: .

cdr3_nt: TGTGCCAGCAGCCAAGCCCTTACTGGGAGCACCGGGGAGCTGTTTTTT
cdr3_aa: CASSQALTGSTGELFF
v_call: TRBV3-1
d_call: .
j_call: TRBJ2-2
clone_size: .

cdr3_nt: TGCGCCAGCAGCTGGAGTGGGGGCGTAGCTGAAGCTTTCTTT
cdr3_aa: CASSWSGGVAEAFF
v_call: TRBV5-1
d_call: .
j_call: TRBJ1-1
clone_size: .

cdr3_nt: TGCGCCAGCAGCCAAGTGCAGGGGGGATCCTACGAGCAGTACTTC
cdr3_aa: CASSQVQGGSYEQYF
v_call: TRBV4-1
d_call: .
j_call: TRBJ2-7
clone_size: .

cdr3_nt: TGTGCCAGCAGTTCCGTCGGGGGAACTGAAGCTTTCTTT
cdr3_aa: CASSSVGGTEAFF
v_call: TRBV12-3/TRBV12-4
d_call: .
j_call: TRBJ1-1
clone_size: few

cdr3_nt: TGTGCCAGCAGTTACCAGGGTTCGGGGGAAAAACTGTTTTTT
cdr3_aa: CASSYQGSGEKLFF
v_call: TRBV6-5
d_call: .
j_call: TRBJ1-4
clone_size: few

cdr3_nt: TGTGCCAGCAGCCAACGGAGCGAGCAGTACTTC
cdr3_aa: CASSQRSEQYF
v_call: TRBV16
d_call: .
j_call: TRBJ2-7
clone_size: few

cdr3_nt: TGTGCCAGCAGCCCAGTTGATAGCGGGAGGTCCAATGAGCAGTTCTTC
cdr3_aa: CASSPVDSGRSNEQFF
v_call: TRBV11-2
d_call: TRBD2
j_call: TRBJ2-1
clone_size: .

cdr3_nt: TGTGCCAGCAGTTTCTCTCCGAGCACCGGGGAGCTGTTTTTT
cdr3_aa: CASSFSPSTGELFF
v_call: TRBV27
d_call: .
j_call: TRBJ2-2
clone_size: .

cdr3_nt: TGTGCCAGCAATTCACCCAGGACAGGGACCTACGAGCAGTACTTC
cdr3_aa: CASNSPRTGTYEQYF
v_call: TRBV28
d_call: TRBD1
j_call: TRBJ2-7
clone_size: few

cdr3_nt: TGTGCCATCTCCGACAGATTGAATGAAAAACTGTTTTTT
cdr3_aa: CAISDRLNEKLFF
v_call: TRBV6-2/TRBV6-3
d_call: .
j_call: TRBJ1-4
clone_size: .

cdr3_nt: TGTGCCAGCAGTTTATACACAGGACAGGGGAATGAGCAGTTCTTC
cdr3_aa: CASSLYTGQGNEQFF
v_call: TRBV27
d_call: TRBD1
j_call: TRBJ2-1
clone_size: .

cdr3_nt: TGTGCCAGTAACCTAGGGAATCACCAGATCCCCTCGCGGTATGGCTACACCTTC
cdr3_aa: CASNLGNHQIPSRYGYTF
v_call: TRBV19
d_call: .
j_call: TRBJ1-2
clone_size: many

cdr3_nt: TGTGCCAGCAGCGTAGATGGGGCTAAATACAATGAGCAGTTCTTC
cdr3_aa: CASSVDGAKYNEQFF
v_call: TRBV9
d_call: .
j_call: TRBJ2-1
clone_size: .

cdr3_nt: TGTGCCAGCAGCTCATCGACAGGGCTCAAGGGTCAGCCCCAGCATTTT
cdr3_aa: CASSSSTGLKGQPQHF
v_call: TRBV7-9
d_call: TRBD1
j_call: TRBJ1-5
clone_size: few

cdr3_nt: TGTGCCAGCAGCCCCCCTGCGGCTGAAGCTTTCTTT
cdr3_aa: CASSPPAAEAFF
v_call: TRBV9
d_call: .
j_call: TRBJ1-1
clone_size: few

cdr3_nt: TGTGCCAGCACCTGGGACCTCTCCTACGAGCAGTACTTC
cdr3_aa: CASTWDLSYEQYF
v_call: TRBV28
d_call: .
j_call: TRBJ2-7
clone_size: few

cdr3_nt: TGTGCCAGCAGTCGGCAAGGGGACCAGGAGCTGGGTGAGCAGTTCTTC
cdr3_aa: CASSRQGDQELGEQFF
v_call: TRBV6-1
d_call: .
j_call: TRBJ2-1
clone_size: .

cdr3_nt: TGTGCCAGCAGTGAAGGGACTAGCGGGAGCGAGCAGTACTTC
cdr3_aa: CASSEGTSGSEQYF
v_call: TRBV6-1
d_call: TRBD2
j_call: TRBJ2-7
clone_size: few

cdr3_nt: TGCGCCAGCAGCCAAGATTCCGGTCAGACCAATCAGCCCCAGCATTTT
cdr3_aa: CASSQDSGQTNQPQHF
v_call: TRBV4-1
d_call: .
j_call: TRBJ1-5
clone_size: .

cdr3_nt: TGTGCCAGCAGCTTAGGGGGGACAGGGATACCCGGGGAGCTGTTTTTT
cdr3_aa: CASSLGGTGIPGELFF
v_call: TRBV7-2
d_call: TRBD1
j_call: TRBJ2-2
clone_size: few

cdr3_nt: TGCGCCAGCAGCCAACTGTCAGGAAAATCGAATGAAAAACTGTTTTTT
cdr3_aa: CASSQLSGKSNEKLFF
v_call: TRBV4-1
d_call: .
j_call: TRBJ1-4
clone_size: .

cdr3_nt: TGTGCCAGCAGCGTAGCGGACGGAGCTAACTATGGCTACACCTTC
cdr3_aa: CASSVADGANYGYTF
v_call: TRBV9
d_call: .
j_call: TRBJ1-2
clone_size: many

cdr3_nt: TGCGCCAGCAGCCAAGTTGGGGTTGTAGGCACTGAAGCTTTCTTT
cdr3_aa: CASSQVGVVGTEAFF
v_call: TRBV4-1
d_call: .
j_call: TRBJ1-1
clone_size: few

cdr3_nt: TGTGCCACTACCGGGACAGGGTTTGGCGAGCAGTACTTC
cdr3_aa: CATTGTGFGEQYF
v_call: TRBV28
d_call: TRBD1
j_call: TRBJ2-7
clone_size: .

cdr3_nt: TGTGCCAGCAGCTTAGATTCTGGGGACTCCTCAATCACCCAGTACTTC
cdr3_aa: CASSLDSGDSSITQYF
v_call: TRBV11-2
d_call: .
j_call: TRBJ2-5
clone_size: .

cdr3_nt: TGTGCCAGCAGTGATTCCTTTCGTGGGAACACTGAAGCTTTCTTT
cdr3_aa: CASSDSFRGNTEAFF
v_call: TRBV25-1
d_call: .
j_call: TRBJ1-1
clone_size: few

cdr3_nt: TGTGCCAGCAGTGGGGCGGAGAACGTCTACAATGAGCAGTTCTTC
cdr3_aa: CASSGAENVYNEQFF
v_call: TRBV25-1
d_call: .
j_call: TRBJ2-1
clone_size: .

cdr3_nt: TGTGCCAGCAGTTTAGTGGACACCTTGCAGCCCCAGCATTTT
cdr3_aa: CASSLVDTLQPQHF
v_call: TRBV12-3/TRBV12-4
d_call: .
j_call: TRBJ1-5
clone_size: .

cdr3_nt: TGTGCCAGCAGCTTAGACGGCAGCATGAACACTGAAGCTTTCTTT
cdr3_aa: CASSLDGSMNTEAFF
v_call: TRBV7-6
d_call: .
j_call: TRBJ1-1
clone_size: many

cdr3_nt: TGTGCCAGCAGTTTATATTTCCTGGGGGGACAGTCGTACTCTGGGGCCAACGTCCTGACTTTC
cdr3_aa: CASSLYFLGGQSYSGANVLTF
v_call: TRBV27
d_call: .
j_call: TRBJ2-6
clone_size: many

cdr3_nt: TGTGCCAGCACCGCCTGGCCTAGCGGGAGAAGTAACTACGAGCAGTACTTC
cdr3_aa: CASTAWPSGRSNYEQYF
v_call: TRBV28
d_call: TRBD2
j_call: TRBJ2-7
clone_size: .

cdr3_nt: TGTGCCAGCAGCTTAGCGCTGCCTTTCTACGAGCAGTACTTC
cdr3_aa: CASSLALPFYEQYF
v_call: TRBV7-8
d_call: .
j_call: TRBJ2-7
clone_size: .

cdr3_nt: TGTGCCAGCAGCTGGAGCGGGAACACCGGGGAGCTGTTTTTT
cdr3_aa: CASSWSGNTGELFF
v_call: TRBV7-2
d_call: .
j_call: TRBJ2-2
clone_size: .

cdr3_nt: TGTGCCAGCAGTTTACTGAGCGGGAGTCTTGATGAGCAGTTCTTC
cdr3_aa: CASSLLSGSLDEQFF
v_call: TRBV27
d_call: TRBD2
j_call: TRBJ2-1
clone_size: .

cdr3_nt: TGTGCCAGCAGTCCACCCCCTTGGGCTAGCGGGAGTAAGTACGAGCAGTACTTC
cdr3_aa: CASSPPPWASGSKYEQYF
v_call: TRBV2
d_call: TRBD2
j_call: TRBJ2-7
clone_size: .

cdr3_nt: TGTGCCAGCGGGGACACGTCTTCCTACGAGCAGTACTTC
cdr3_aa: CASGDTSSYEQYF
v_call: TRBV2
d_call: .
j_call: TRBJ2-7
clone_size: few

cdr3_nt: TGTGCCAGCAGTTCAGGGGTCGGCACAGATACGCAGTATTTT
cdr3_aa: CASSSGVGTDTQYF
v_call: TRBV27
d_call: .
j_call: TRBJ2-3
clone_size: .

cdr3_nt: TGTGCCAGCAGTGAAGGGGTTGGACTAGCCCCCGAGCAGTACTTC
cdr3_aa: CASSEGVGLAPEQYF
v_call: TRBV2
d_call: TRBD2
j_call: TRBJ2-7
clone_size: few